This T cell receptor beta chain is from a study of T cell responses to AZD1222 COVID-19 vaccine. Study outcomes and limitations: The sample set comprised mostly white British donors with more females, and clonal diversity was possibly underestimated.

The CDR3 is made up of 16 amino acids. In germline, CDR1 is LNHDA, CDR2 SQIVND (reference sequence). With 3 bases removed from V and 0 bases from J, the gap between germline ends came to 12 bases. Libraries were prepared by immunoSEQ multiplex PCR; TCRdb keeps only in-frame clonotypes and omits some of them. The data hold around 90,000 clones, with around nine tenths observed a single time. With respect to this clone: The antigen remains unidentified.

The V gene is TRBV19, the J gene TRBJ1-5; D perhaps matches TRBD1 (6 bases). The sequencing here drew on peripheral blood, taken on day 0 of AZD1222 vaccination. This TCR came from an adult in good health. The CDR3 DNA reads as TGTGCCAGTAGTATGGTAGGACAGATTAGCAATCAGCCCCAGCATTTT. This gives the protein CASSMVGQISNQPQHF.